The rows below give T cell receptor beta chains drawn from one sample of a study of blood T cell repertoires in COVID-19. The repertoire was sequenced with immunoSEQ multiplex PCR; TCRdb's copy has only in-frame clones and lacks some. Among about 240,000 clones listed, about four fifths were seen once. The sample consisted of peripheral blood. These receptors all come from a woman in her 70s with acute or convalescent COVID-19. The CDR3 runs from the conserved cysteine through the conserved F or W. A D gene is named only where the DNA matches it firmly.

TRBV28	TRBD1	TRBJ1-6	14	CASRTPGQNSPLHF
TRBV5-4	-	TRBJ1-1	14	CASSLDRLNTEAFF
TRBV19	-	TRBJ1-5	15	CASSPSAGRNQPQHF
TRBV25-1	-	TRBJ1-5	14	CASSESGGNQPQHF
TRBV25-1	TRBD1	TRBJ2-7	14	CASSEGTGGYEQYF
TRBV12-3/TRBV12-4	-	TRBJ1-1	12	CASSFPVLEAFF
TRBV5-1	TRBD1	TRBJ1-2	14	CASSSPGQGYGYTF
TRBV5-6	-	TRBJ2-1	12	CASSPTGNEQFF
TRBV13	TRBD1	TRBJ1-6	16	CASSFGDRGGNSPLHF
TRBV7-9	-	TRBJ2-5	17	CASSLEPTQGPWGTQYF
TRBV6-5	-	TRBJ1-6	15	CASSYWGQGGSPLHF
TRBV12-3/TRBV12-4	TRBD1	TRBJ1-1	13	CASRGTANTEAFF
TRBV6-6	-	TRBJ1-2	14	CASSYVTQGYGYTF
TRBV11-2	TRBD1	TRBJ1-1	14	CASSLAQTGREAFF
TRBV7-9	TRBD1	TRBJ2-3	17	CASSPWERTGFTDTQYF
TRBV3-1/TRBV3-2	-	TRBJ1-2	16	CASSQEWRGTFGGYTF
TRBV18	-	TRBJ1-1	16	CASSPMSGRVGTEAFF
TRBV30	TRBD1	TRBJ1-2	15	CAWREDRGSLYGYTF
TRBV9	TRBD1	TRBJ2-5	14	CASSVQGAGETQYF
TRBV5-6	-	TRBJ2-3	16	CASSLDLATSLDTQYF
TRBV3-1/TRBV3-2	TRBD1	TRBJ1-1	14	CASSGRDRVTEAFF
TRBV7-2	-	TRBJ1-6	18	CASSLESVRATYNSPLHF
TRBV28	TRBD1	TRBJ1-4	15	CASTPGGNYNEKLFF
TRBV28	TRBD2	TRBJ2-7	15	CASSLRLGGGAGQYF
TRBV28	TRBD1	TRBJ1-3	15	CASSWGTGSGNTIYF
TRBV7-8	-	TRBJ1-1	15	CASSWGQGMNTEAFF
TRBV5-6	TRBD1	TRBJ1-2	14	CASSLGQGSRGYTF
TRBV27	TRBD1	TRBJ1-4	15	CASSPGTGYNEKLFF
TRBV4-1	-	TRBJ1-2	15	CASSHLSGSADGYTF
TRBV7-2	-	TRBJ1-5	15	CASSLDPGAGQPQHF
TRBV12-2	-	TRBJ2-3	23	CASRLVVRGRLAGPPTSTDTQYF
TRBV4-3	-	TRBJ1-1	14	CASSQRGINTEAFF
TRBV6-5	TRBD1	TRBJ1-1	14	CASRGTVPNTEAFF
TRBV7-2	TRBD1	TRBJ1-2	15	CASSPLGQGDYGYTF
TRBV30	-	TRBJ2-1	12	CAWETGNIEQFF
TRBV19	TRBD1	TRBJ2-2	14	CASCQGVETGELFF
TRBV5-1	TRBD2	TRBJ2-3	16	CASSSGTSGGQGTQYF
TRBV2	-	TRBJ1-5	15	CASSEVNVGTQPQHF